This T cell receptor (beta chain) was found in a study of long-term antiretroviral therapy in people with HIV. Study-wide points: Those clones which expanded before ART made up the dominant part of the repertoire at all time points.

Runs used v3.0 of the immunoSEQ assay and were done at survey level. Some clones are missing from TCRdb's copy, which holds only in-frame ones; the method was immunoSEQ multiplex PCR. The repertoire holds around 36,000 clones, with around 79% as singletons. This clone was observed a single time. Antigen unknown. Germline V gene sequence: CDR1 SEHNR, CDR2 FQNEAQ (reference sequence). The CDR3 loop spans 14 amino acids. V was cut by 2 bases and J by 11 bases, with 16 bases left in between. The TCR was taken from a man over 45 with HIV. The chain has TRBV7-9 and TRBJ2-1, with a possible D match to TRBD1 (5 bases). Source: unsorted PBMCs, taken 3 years after starting antiretroviral therapy. CDR3 sequence reads: CASSLSSLREKQFF. For the CDR3, the DNA is TGTGCCAGCAGCTTAAGCAGCCTCAGGGAAAAGCAGTTCTTC.